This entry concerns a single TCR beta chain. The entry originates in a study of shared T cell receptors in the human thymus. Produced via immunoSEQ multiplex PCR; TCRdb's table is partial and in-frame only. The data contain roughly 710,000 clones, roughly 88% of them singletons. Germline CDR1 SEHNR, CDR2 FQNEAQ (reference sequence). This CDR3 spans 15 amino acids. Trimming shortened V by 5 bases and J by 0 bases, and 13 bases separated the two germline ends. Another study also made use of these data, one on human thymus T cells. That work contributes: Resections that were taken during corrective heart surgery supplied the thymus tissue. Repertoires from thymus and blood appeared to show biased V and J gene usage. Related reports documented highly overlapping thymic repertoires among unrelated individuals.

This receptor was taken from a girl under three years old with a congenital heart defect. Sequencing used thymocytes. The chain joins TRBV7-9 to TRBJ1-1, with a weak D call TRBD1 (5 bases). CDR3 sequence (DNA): TGTGCCAGCAGCCCCGACAGACGGTTGAACACTGAAGCTTTCTTT. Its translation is CASSPDRRLNTEAFF.